This T cell receptor beta chain was sequenced in a study of blood T cell repertoires in COVID-19 (dated by TCRdb to 2020 to 2021). Looking at the study overall: Samples covering the acute and convalescent phases of COVID-19 were provided by collaborators in the United States, Italy and Spain. The samples were drawn from two sources: the first 160 participants of the ongoing ImmuneRACE study, and some 1,300 subjects contributed by 6 global collaborators. The sample metadata nearly always contained a de-identified subject ID, COVID-19 status, age in years and sex. The prospective study material was composed of cDNA or gDNA derived from T cells, B-cell-depleted T cells, or PBMCs. Where HLA class I and class II types were available, the types were taken from metadata supplied by the sample provider, not from assay-based typing. A freely available public database, intended as a resource for researchers studying the immune response to SARS-CoV-2, is where the repertoires were released. Subjects who had been exposed to COVID-19, were actively infected with it, or had recovered from it provided the deeply sampled blood TCRbeta repertoires that made up the dataset. Results the study describes overall, beyond this receptor: The amount of clinical and demographic metadata varied by source and participant and was provided uncurated.

TCRbeta CDR3 regions were amplified from genomic DNA by means of the immunoSEQ Assay, a bias-controlled multiplex PCR. Turning to the authors' computational methods: Nucleated cell counts per sample were estimated from amplification of reference gene primers within the assay. To quantify the absolute abundance of each unique TCRbeta CDR3 rearrangement, sequence reads were collapsed and filtered. For each sample, productive Simpson clonality was calculated by taking the square root of Simpson's diversity index across productive rearrangements. TCRdb retrieved this table from immuneACCESS and kept in-frame rearrangements only. Not all clones are present; in checked studies, unresolved V genes account for under half, and no reason is known for the remainder. That table furnishes V, J and clone size, whereas the DNA furnished D and trimming. In all, the sample holds roughly 200,000 clones, and more than 70% of those were seen once. The ten largest clonotypes hold 6.2% of the sample.

A second Seattle source provided samples from volunteer blood donors who had recovered from COVID-19. Each collaborating institution followed its own protocols to collect whole blood in K2EDTA tubes. Collaborator samples were shipped for TCRbeta analysis as frozen whole blood, isolated PBMCs, or DNA extracted from either sample type. There are a few counts of this clone. Its antigen has not been determined. No base quality information exists; no much larger clone differs at one position. This TCR was recovered from a woman in her thirties or forties who had recovered from COVID-19. The specimen sequenced was peripheral blood.

The bases are TGTGCCAGCAGTTTTACAGGGGCCTTCAATTCACCCCTCCACTTT. Its protein product is CASSFTGAFNSPLHF. This receptor chain uses TRBV28 and TRBJ1-6, and 7 bases in between align with TRBD1. Measured from the cysteine to the phenylalanine, the CDR3 is 15 residues long. CDR3 DNA only is kept here, 45 bases in frame from base 1. V is cut back by 3 bases and J by 7 bases, with 6 bases in the junction unmatched. For CDR1 and CDR2, the germline V gene lists MDHEN and SYDVKM.